This T cell receptor beta chain was profiled in a study of identical twins. Whole-study findings and limits: Fewer insertions were carried by abundant cord blood beta clonotypes, but none was seen in memory repertoires. The models gave estimates that fell short of the out-of-frame TCR alpha sharing seen in monozygotic twins.

Template switching added a universal primer binding site, and final cDNA carried unique molecular identifiers. TCRdb fed the 5' RACE reads into MiXCR, producing one record per CDR3 protein. The sample includes about 700,000 distinct CDR3 sequences, around 8.6% seen only once; the top ten take 0.85% to 1%. As to this clonotype: Its antigen is unidentified.

The CDR3 extends over 15 amino acids. V shed 0 bases and J 5 bases; nucleotides not matched to a gene: 4. Germline CDR1 is DFQATT and CDR2 is SNEGSKA (reference sequence). In addition, the sample was reused for a study of yellow fever vaccine responses in identical twins. That publication notes: Twins' T cell vaccine responses reportedly looked partly convergent, partly personalized.

The specimen sequenced was PBMCs. This chain joins TRBV20-1 and TRBJ2-5; 12 bases are shared with TRBD2. This TCR derives from a woman aged 18 to 35 in good health. CDR3 amino acids: CSARESSGRGETQYF. CDR3 coding DNA: TGCAGTGCTAGAGAATCTAGCGGGAGGGGGGAGACCCAGTACTTC.